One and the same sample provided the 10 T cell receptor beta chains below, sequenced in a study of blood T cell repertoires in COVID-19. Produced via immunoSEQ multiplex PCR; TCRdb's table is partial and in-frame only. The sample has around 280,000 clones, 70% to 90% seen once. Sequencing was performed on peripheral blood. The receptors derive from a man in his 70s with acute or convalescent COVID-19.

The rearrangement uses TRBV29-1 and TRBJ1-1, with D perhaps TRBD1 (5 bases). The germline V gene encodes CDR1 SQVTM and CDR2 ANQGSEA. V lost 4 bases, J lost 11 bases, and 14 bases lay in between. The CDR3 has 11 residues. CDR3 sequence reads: CSVVGGLAAFF. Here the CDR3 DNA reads TGCAGCGTTGTGGGGGGGTTAGCGGCTTTCTTT.

The CDR3 DNA follows: TGCAGTGCTAGTGGGACTAGCGGGGGCAACACCGGGGAGCTGTTTTTT. It is translated as CSASGTSGGNTGELFF. The chain couples TRBV20-1 to TRBJ2-2; 14 nucleotides line up with TRBD2. CDR1 DFQATT and CDR2 SNEGSKA come from the germline V gene (reference sequence). The length of the CDR3 is 16 residues. J was trimmed by 2 bases and V by 3 bases; bases with no gene match: 2.

CDR3 nucleotide sequence: TGTGCCAGCAGCTACCGACAGGGGGCATTCTACGAGCAGTACTTC. This gives the protein CASSYRQGAFYEQYF. The V and J genes are TRBV5-5 and TRBJ2-7; 10 positions agree with TRBD1. The CDR3 is 15 amino acids. Germline trimming cut 3 bases from V and 3 bases from J; bases unmatched to any gene: 6. Germline values: CDR1 SGHKS, CDR2 YYEKEE (reference sequence).

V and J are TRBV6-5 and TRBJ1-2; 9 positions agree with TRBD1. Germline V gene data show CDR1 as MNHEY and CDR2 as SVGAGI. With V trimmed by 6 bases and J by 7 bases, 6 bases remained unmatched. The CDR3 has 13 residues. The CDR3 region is CASRPQGARGYTF. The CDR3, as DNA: TGTGCCAGCAGGCCACAGGGGGCGCGTGGCTACACCTTC.

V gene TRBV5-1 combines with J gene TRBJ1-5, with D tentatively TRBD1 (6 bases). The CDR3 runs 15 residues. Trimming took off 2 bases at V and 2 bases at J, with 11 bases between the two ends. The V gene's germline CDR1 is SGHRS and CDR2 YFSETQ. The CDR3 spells CASSLQGGRNQPQHF. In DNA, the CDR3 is TGCGCCAGCAGCTTACAGGGTGGGCGCAATCAGCCCCAGCATTTT.

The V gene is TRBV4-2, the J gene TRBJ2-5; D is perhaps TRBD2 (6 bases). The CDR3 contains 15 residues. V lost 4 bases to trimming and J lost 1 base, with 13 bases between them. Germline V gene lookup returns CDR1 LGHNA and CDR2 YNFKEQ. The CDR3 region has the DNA TGTGCCAGCAGCCGTACATGGGACTCCCAAGAGACCCAGTACTTC. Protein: CASSRTWDSQETQYF.

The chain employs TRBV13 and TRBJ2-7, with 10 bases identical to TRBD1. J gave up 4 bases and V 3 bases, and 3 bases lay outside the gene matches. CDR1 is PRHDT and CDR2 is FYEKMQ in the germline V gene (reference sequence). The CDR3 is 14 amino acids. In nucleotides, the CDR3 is TGTGCCAGCAGCTTCGGGGACAGGGGATACGAGCAGTACTTC. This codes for CASSFGDRGYEQYF.

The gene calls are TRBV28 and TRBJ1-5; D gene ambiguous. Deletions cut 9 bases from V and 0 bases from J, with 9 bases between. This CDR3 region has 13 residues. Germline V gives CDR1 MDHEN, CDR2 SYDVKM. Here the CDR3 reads CASGLLSNQPQHF. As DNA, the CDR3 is TGTGCCAGTGGGCTCCTTAGCAATCAGCCCCAGCATTTT.

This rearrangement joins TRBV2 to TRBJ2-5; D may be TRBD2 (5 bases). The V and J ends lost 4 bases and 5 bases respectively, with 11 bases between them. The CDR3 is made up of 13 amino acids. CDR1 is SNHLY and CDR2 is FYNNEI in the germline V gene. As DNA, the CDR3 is TGTGCCAGCAGTGTGCAGCTAGCCGAGACCCAGTACTTC. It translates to CASSVQLAETQYF.

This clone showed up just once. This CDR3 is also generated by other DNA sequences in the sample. The CDR3 protein is CAWSLGGRGYNEQFF. In nucleotides, the CDR3 is TGTGCCTGGAGTCTCGGCGGGAGAGGGTACAATGAGCAGTTCTTC. The chain joins TRBV30 to TRBJ2-1; 7 bases agree with TRBD2. The CDR3 totals 15 residues. Germline values: CDR1 GTSNPN, CDR2 SVGIG (reference sequence). V lost 2 bases, J lost 4 bases, and 8 bases stayed unmatched.